The source of this TCR beta chain is a study of T cell responses to AZD1222 COVID-19 vaccine. The CDR3 totals 14 residues. Trimming took 2 bases from V and 7 from J, leaving 14 bases between them. The germline V gene encodes CDR1 LNHDA and CDR2 SQIVND (reference sequence). Here immunoSEQ multiplex PCR was the method, and the copy in TCRdb shows in-frame clones only, minus some. The sample records fewer than 120,000 clones, 88% being singletons. The TCR sequence derives from an adult in good health. The chain carries TRBV19 and TRBJ1-2, with D hard to call. The input for sequencing was peripheral blood, taken on day 0 of AZD1222 vaccination. Written as DNA, the CDR3 is TGTGCCAGTAGTATAACAACAAGTTCTCGTGGCTACACCTTC. Residues: CASSITTSSRGYTF.